The clone carrying this T cell receptor (beta chain) was counted once. Its matching antigen is unknown. In germline, CDR1 is KGHSH, CDR2 LQKENI. Trimming cost V 1 base and J 1 base, with 8 bases left between them. The CDR3 has 15 residues. This specimen comes from a study of tumor-infiltrating lymphocytes in localized non-small cell lung cancer. Study-level findings and limits: Each assay used a separate piece of the same tissue. Tumors had more T cell infiltration than uninvolved lung, per TCRbeta sequencing and CD3 counts.

Generated by immunoSEQ multiplex PCR, the TCRdb table keeps only in-frame clones and is missing some. The data hold tens of thousands of clones, with 75% to 90% observed a single time. V gene TRBV18 combines with J gene TRBJ1-5, with unresolved D. The sequenced sample consisted of lung tumor tissue. The receptor was derived from a human donor with non-small cell lung cancer. The CDR3 sequence is CASSPQRHSNQPQHF. As DNA, the CDR3 is TGTGCCAGCTCACCACAACGGCACAGCAATCAGCCCCAGCATTTT.